This T cell receptor (beta chain) was sequenced for a study of preoperative IRX-2 immunotherapy in early breast cancer. Treatment defined: preoperative locoregional IRX-2 cytokine immunotherapy. Patients received preoperative, locoregional IRX-2 cytokine immunotherapy in a phase Ib study. Germline values: CDR1 MNHNS, CDR2 SASEGT. V lost 5 bases and J lost 4; bases outside the gene matches: 5. The length of the CDR3 is 14 residues. Sequencing was performed with immunoSEQ multiplex PCR; in TCRdb, only in-frame clones are kept and a portion is missing. Among approximately 30,000 clones listed, over 90% were seen once.

The TCR was taken from a human donor with breast cancer. The biological material was taken from a patient treated with IRX-2 immunotherapy. J is TRBJ1-2 and V is TRBV6-1; 9 nucleotides line up with TRBD1. The CDR3 DNA follows: TGTGCCAGCAGTACAGGGGGCTACGGCTATGGCTACACCTTC. It codes for CASSTGGYGYGYTF.